Shown below are 17 T cell receptor beta chains from a single sample sequenced in a study of technical replicates of blood from several donors. The table came from immunoSEQ multiplex PCR; TCRdb's copy has only in-frame clones and leaves some out. The table has tens of thousands of clones, 95% seen once. Sequencing input: T cells isolated from PBMCs. The receptor set was obtained from a human donor in good health.

The chain couples TRBV19 to TRBJ1-5; D might be TRBD1 (6 bases). This CDR3 is built from 15 residues. The V end was cut by 4 bases, the J end by 2 bases, with 12 bases between. Germline values: CDR1 LNHDA, CDR2 SQIVND (reference sequence). The CDR3 spells CASSKQGRGNQPQHF. The CDR3 DNA sequence: TGTGCCAGTAGTAAACAGGGAAGGGGCAATCAGCCCCAGCATTTT.

This chain uses TRBV5-1 with TRBJ1-1; 8 bases match TRBD1. The CDR3 is made up of 14 amino acids. The V gene's germline CDR1 is SGHRS and CDR2 YFSETQ. V shed 6 bases and J 0 bases; nucleotides not matched to a gene: 4. CDR3: CASTQTGVNTEAFF. CDR3 coding DNA: TGCGCCAGCACCCAGACAGGGGTGAACACTGAAGCTTTCTTT.

This chain links TRBV6-1 with TRBJ2-5, with D unclear. Germline CDR1 is MNHNS and CDR2 is SASEGT. Trimming pared 7 bases from V and 0 bases from J, leaving 15 bases between. This CDR3 spans 15 amino acids. In nucleotides, the CDR3 is TGTGCCAGCAAAGTATACGGCGGCGACCAAGAGACCCAGTACTTC. As protein: CASKVYGGDQETQYF.

This clone has just one count. This chain links TRBV28 with TRBJ1-1; TRBD1 is a possible D gene (6 bases). The CDR3 sequence is 17 residues long. V lost 8 bases and J 4 bases, leaving 26 bases between the germline ends. Looked up from germline, CDR1 is MDHEN and CDR2 is SYDVKM. CDR3 protein: CASCGKGTLQLPTEAFF. In DNA, the CDR3 is TGTGCCAGCTGTGGGAAGGGGACACTGCAATTGCCCACTGAAGCTTTCTTT.

The gene calls are TRBV7-6 and TRBJ1-5, with 11 bases that match TRBD1. This CDR3 comprises 16 residues. The trim removed 3 bases at V and 7 bases at J, leaving 8 bases unmatched. From germline, CDR1 is SGHVS and CDR2 FNYEAQ. This CDR3 is CASSLRSGTGGQPQHF. For the CDR3, the DNA is TGTGCCAGCAGCTTGCGCTCCGGGACAGGGGGGCAGCCCCAGCATTTT. Full variable domain (outside the CDR3, taken from reference TRBV7-6 and TRBJ1-5): GAGVSQSPRYKVTKRGQDVALRCDPISGHVSLYWYRQALGQGPEFLTYFNYEAQQDKSGLPNDRFSAERPEGSISTLTIQRTEQRDSAMYRCASSLRSGTGGQPQHFGDGTRLSIL.

V is TRBV18 and J is TRBJ1-2; D gene uncertain. The CDR3 runs 13 residues. V lost 3 bases and J 8 bases, leaving 13 bases between the germline ends. Looked up from germline, CDR1 is KGHSH and CDR2 is LQKENI. CDR3 loop: CASSPVRSEGYTF. In DNA, the CDR3 is TGTGCCAGCTCACCGGTCCGCTCGGAGGGCTACACCTTC. Combining the CDR3 with reference TRBV18 and TRBJ1-2 gives the whole variable domain NAGVMQNPRHLVRRRGQEARLRCSPMKGHSHVYWYRQLPEEGLKFMVYLQKENIIDESGMPKERFSAEFPKEGPSILRIQQVVRGDSAAYFCASSPVRSEGYTFGSGTRLTVV.

V usage is TRBV18 and J usage is TRBJ2-1; 8 bases agree with TRBD2. The CDR3 has 17 amino acids. Germline V lookup: CDR1 KGHSH, CDR2 LQKENI. The junction had 10 bases not matched to a gene; V was cut back by 2 bases and J by 4 bases. CDR3 coding DNA: TGTGCCAGCTCACCAATTCAAGGGACTAGTCGTTACAATGAGCAGTTCTTC. It is translated as CASSPIQGTSRYNEQFF.

The chain uses TRBV5-4 and TRBJ1-1, with 7 bases fitting TRBD1. The CDR3 totals 15 residues. Germline V lookup: CDR1 SGHNT, CDR2 YYREEE (reference sequence). The ends lost 5 bases at V and 5 bases at J; junction bases unmatched: 12. CDR3 loop: CASRTTADRVTEAFF. As DNA, the CDR3 is TGTGCCAGCAGAACGACTGCTGACAGGGTTACTGAAGCTTTCTTT.

V usage is TRBV4-2 and J usage is TRBJ2-7; TRBD1 aligns across 8 bases. The V gene's germline CDR1 is LGHNA and CDR2 YNFKEQ. This CDR3 comprises 16 residues. With V trimmed by 4 bases and J by 6 bases, 14 bases remained unmatched. CDR3 in amino acids: CASSPLQGQGNSEQYF. The CDR3 DNA is TGTGCCAGCAGCCCCCTACAAGGACAGGGAAACTCCGAGCAGTACTTC.

This chain joins TRBV6-5 and TRBJ2-7; maybe TRBD1 (6 bases). The CDR3 spans 13 residues. The germline CDR1 and CDR2 sequences are MNHEY and SVGAGI. Trimming left V 4 bases short and J 2 bases short, with 9 bases between. The CDR3 DNA follows: TGTGCCAGCAGTTCTTGGACAGCCTACGAGCAGTACTTC. It specifies CASSSWTAYEQYF.

The chain carries TRBV6-5 and TRBJ2-7; no reliable D call. V gave up 5 bases and J gave up 4 bases, with 9 bases separating them. Germline V gene data show CDR1 as MNHEY and CDR2 as SVGAGI. The CDR3 extends over 12 amino acids. The CDR3 sequence is CASSPSQYEQYF. The CDR3 DNA follows: TGTGCCAGCAGTCCCTCACAGTACGAGCAGTACTTC.

The chain has TRBV6-5 and TRBJ2-3; a weak D match, TRBD2 (6 bases). From germline, CDR1 is MNHEY and CDR2 SVGAGI. CDR3 length equals 15 residues. V shed 1 base and J shed 6 bases, with 14 bases lying between them. The CDR3 reads CASSYLGGVKDTQYF. The CDR3 DNA sequence: TGTGCCAGCAGTTACTTGGGCGGGGTCAAGGATACGCAGTATTTT.

J is TRBJ1-1 and V is TRBV4-1; possible D gene TRBD1, 6 bases. V lost 4 bases to trimming and J lost 6 bases, with 18 bases between them. CDR3 length equals 15 residues. CDR1 MGHRA and CDR2 YSYEKL come from the germline V gene. The CDR3 coding sequence is TGCGCCAGCAGCCGTCAGGGGATCCCGGCAGCTGAAGCTTTCTTT. It encodes CASSRQGIPAAEAFF.

The chain employs TRBV5-1 and TRBJ2-1, with 11 nucleotides matching TRBD2. Germline V CDR1 and CDR2: SGHRS, YFSETQ. CDR3 length equals 15 residues. The J segment lost 5 bases and the V segment lost 4 bases, leaving 5 bases of the junction unmatched. The CDR3 is CASSDGTSGNNEQFF. Here the CDR3 DNA reads TGCGCCAGCAGCGACGGGACTAGCGGAAACAATGAGCAGTTCTTC.

The rearrangement joins TRBV10-2 to TRBJ1-5, with D possibly matching TRBD1 (6 bases). Germline V lookup: CDR1 WSHSY, CDR2 SAAADI. This CDR3 spans 15 amino acids. With 2 bases removed from V and 0 bases from J, the gap between germline ends came to 8 bases. As DNA, the CDR3 is TGCGCCAGCAGTGAGGTGGGGGCTAGCAATCAGCCCCAGCATTTT. Translating it yields CASSEVGASNQPQHF.

The chain is built from TRBV11-2 and TRBJ1-2; D perhaps matches TRBD1 (5 bases). CDR3 length: 15 amino acids. With 4 bases removed from V and 4 bases from J, the gap between germline ends came to 16 bases. The germline V gene encodes CDR1 SGHAT and CDR2 FQNNGV. In DNA, the CDR3 is TGTGCCAGCAGCTCGCTGCCGGGACTCAGCTATGGCTACACCTTC. It is translated as CASSSLPGLSYGYTF.

This clone showed up just once. This chain links TRBV6-4 with TRBJ1-1; D gene ambiguous. The germline gives CDR1 MRHNA, CDR2 SNTAGT. The length of the CDR3 is 15 residues. V lost 5 bases and J 0 bases, leaving 13 bases between the germline ends. The CDR3 DNA reads TGTGCCAGCAGTTTTTCAGCGAACATGAACACTGAAGCTTTCTTT. Translation gives CASSFSANMNTEAFF.